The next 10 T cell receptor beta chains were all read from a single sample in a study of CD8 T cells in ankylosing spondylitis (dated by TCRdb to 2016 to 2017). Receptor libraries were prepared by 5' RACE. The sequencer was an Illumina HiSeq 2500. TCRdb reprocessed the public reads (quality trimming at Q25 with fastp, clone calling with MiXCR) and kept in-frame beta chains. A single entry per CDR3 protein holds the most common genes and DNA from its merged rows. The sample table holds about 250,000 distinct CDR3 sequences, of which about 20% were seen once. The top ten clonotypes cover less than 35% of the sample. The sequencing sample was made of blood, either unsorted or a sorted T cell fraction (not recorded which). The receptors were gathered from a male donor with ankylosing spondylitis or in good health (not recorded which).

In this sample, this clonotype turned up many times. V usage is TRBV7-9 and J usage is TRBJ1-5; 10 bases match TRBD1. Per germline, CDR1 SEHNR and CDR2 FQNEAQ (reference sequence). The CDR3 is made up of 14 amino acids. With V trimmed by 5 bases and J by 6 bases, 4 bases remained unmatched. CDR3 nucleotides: TGTGCCAGCAGCGGTGGACAGGGGGTTCAGCCCCAGCATTTT. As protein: CASSGGQGVQPQHF.

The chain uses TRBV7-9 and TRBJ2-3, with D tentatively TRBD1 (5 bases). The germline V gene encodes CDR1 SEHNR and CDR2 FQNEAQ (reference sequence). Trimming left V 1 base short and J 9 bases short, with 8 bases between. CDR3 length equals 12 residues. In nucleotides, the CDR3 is TGTGCCAGCAGCTTAGGGACACCCACGCAGTATTTT. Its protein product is CASSLGTPTQYF. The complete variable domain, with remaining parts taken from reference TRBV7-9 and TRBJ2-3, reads DTGVSQNPRHKITKRGQNVTFRCDPISEHNRLYWYRQTLGQGPEFLTYFQNEAQLEKSRLLSDRFSAERPKGSFSTLEIQRTEQGDSAMYLCASSLGTPTQYFGPGTRLTVL.

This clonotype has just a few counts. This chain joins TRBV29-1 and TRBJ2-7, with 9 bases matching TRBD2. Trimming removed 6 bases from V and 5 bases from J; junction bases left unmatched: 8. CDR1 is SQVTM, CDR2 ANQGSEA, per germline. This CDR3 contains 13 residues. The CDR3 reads CSVEVPSGNEQYF. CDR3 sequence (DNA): TGCAGCGTGGAGGTCCCTAGCGGGAACGAGCAGTACTTC.

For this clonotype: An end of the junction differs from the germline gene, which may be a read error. The CDR3 nucleotides are TGCGCCTGCAGCCAAGATCCTGGACAAACCTACGAGCAGTACTTC. As protein: CACSQDPGQTYEQYF. This chain links TRBV4-3 with TRBJ2-7; D may be TRBD1 (5 bases). Germline loops: CDR1 LGHNA, CDR2 YSLEER. The CDR3 is 15 amino acids.

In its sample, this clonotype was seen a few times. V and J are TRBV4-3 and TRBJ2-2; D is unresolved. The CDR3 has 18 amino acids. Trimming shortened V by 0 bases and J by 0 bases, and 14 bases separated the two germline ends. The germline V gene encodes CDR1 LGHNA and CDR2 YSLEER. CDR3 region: CASSQDRARATNTGELFF. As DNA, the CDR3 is TGCGCCAGCAGCCAAGATCGAGCGAGAGCGACGAACACCGGGGAGCTGTTTTTT.

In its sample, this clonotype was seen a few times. CDR3 residues: CASSYSNYLQETQYF. Here the CDR3 DNA reads TGTGCCAGCAGTTACTCGAATTACCTCCAAGAGACCCAGTACTTC. The V gene is TRBV6-5, the J gene TRBJ2-5; D unclear. This CDR3 comprises 15 residues. Trimming shortened V by 0 bases and J by 1 base, and 9 bases separated the two germline ends. The V gene's germline CDR1 is MNHEY and CDR2 SVGAGI.

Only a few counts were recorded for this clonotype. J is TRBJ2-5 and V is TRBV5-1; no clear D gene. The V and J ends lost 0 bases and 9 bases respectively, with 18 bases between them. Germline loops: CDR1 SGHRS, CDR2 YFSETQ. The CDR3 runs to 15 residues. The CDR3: CASSLEAYPSGSQYF. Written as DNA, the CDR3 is TGCGCCAGCAGCTTGGAAGCTTACCCGTCCGGGTCCCAGTACTTC.

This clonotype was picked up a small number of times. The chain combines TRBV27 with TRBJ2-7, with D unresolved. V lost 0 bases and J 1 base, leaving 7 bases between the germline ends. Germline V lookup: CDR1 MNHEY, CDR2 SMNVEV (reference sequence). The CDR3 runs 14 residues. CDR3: CASSLSPGSYEQYF. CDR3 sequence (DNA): TGTGCCAGCAGTTTATCGCCTGGGTCCTACGAGCAGTACTTC.

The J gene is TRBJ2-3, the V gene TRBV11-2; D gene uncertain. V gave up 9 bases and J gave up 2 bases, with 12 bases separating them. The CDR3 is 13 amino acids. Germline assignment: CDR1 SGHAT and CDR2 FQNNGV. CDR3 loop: CASWLLFTDTQYF. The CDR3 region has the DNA TGTGCCAGTTGGCTTCTGTTCACAGATACGCAGTATTTT.

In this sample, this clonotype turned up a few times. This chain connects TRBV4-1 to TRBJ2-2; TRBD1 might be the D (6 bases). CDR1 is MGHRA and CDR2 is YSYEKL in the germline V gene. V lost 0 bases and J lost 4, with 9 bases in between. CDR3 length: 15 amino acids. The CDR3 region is CASSQDGGATGELFF. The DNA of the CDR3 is TGCGCCAGCAGCCAAGATGGGGGCGCCACCGGGGAGCTGTTTTTT.